Each of the 19 T cell receptor beta chains below was sequenced from the same sample in a study of blood T cell repertoires in COVID-19. Produced via immunoSEQ multiplex PCR; TCRdb's table is partial and in-frame only. The table lists roughly 150,000 clones, about nine tenths of them singletons, with more than 2% in the top ten. Sequencing used peripheral blood. These receptor sequences come from a woman aged 70-85 years with acute or convalescent COVID-19.

The J gene is TRBJ2-7, the V gene TRBV5-1; 8 nucleotides line up with TRBD1. V was clipped by 4 bases and J by 7 bases; unmatched bases: 10. The germline V gene encodes CDR1 SGHRS and CDR2 YFSETQ. The CDR3 spans 14 residues. The CDR3 DNA sequence: TGCGCCAGCAGCGGAGGACAGGGTTTGAGGGAGCAGTACTTC. Translating gives CASSGGQGLREQYF.

V usage is TRBV6-5 and J usage is TRBJ2-1; TRBD1 agrees at 7 bases. Germline-derived CDR1 and CDR2 are MNHEY and SVGAGI. V lost 2 bases and J lost 8; bases outside the gene matches: 12. The CDR3 spans 16 residues. The CDR3 DNA follows: TGTGCCAGCAGTTACGACAGGGCAGGCCGCCTGGATGAGCAGTTCTTC. This sequence encodes CASSYDRAGRLDEQFF.

The chain is built from TRBV5-5 and TRBJ2-3; TRBD2 might be the D (6 bases). V lost 9 bases and J 1 base, leaving 12 bases between the germline ends. The CDR3 is 13 residues long. Germline-derived CDR1 and CDR2 are SGHKS and YYEKEE (reference sequence). The CDR3 sequence: CATGGEGTDTQYF. In DNA form, the CDR3 reads TGTGCCACCGGCGGGGAGGGCACAGATACGCAGTATTTT. Full variable domain (missing parts from reference TRBV5-5 and TRBJ2-3): DAGVTQSPTHLIKTRGQQVTLRCSPISGHKSVSWYQQVLGQGPQFIFQYYEKEERGRGNFPDRFSARQFPNYSSELNVNALLLGDSALYLCATGGEGTDTQYFGPGTRLTVL.

In DNA, the CDR3 is TGTGCCAGCTCACCACTCGGGGGGGAAGGTTCACCCCTCCACTTT. It yields the protein CASSPLGGEGSPLHF. The chain employs TRBV18 and TRBJ1-6; D might be TRBD1 (5 bases). Germline values: CDR1 KGHSH, CDR2 LQKENI. This CDR3 comprises 15 residues. Trimming took off 1 base at V and 9 bases at J, with 13 bases between the two ends.

As concerns this clone: Other DNA sequences in this sample translate to the same CDR3. The CDR3 region is CASSLEGYYGYTF. In nucleotides, the CDR3 is TGTGCCAGCAGCTTAGAGGGATACTATGGCTACACCTTC. The chain carries TRBV7-3 and TRBJ1-2; no clear D. Germline CDR1 and CDR2: SGHTA and FQGTGA. The length of the CDR3 is 13 residues. V dropped 2 bases and J dropped 3 bases, with 7 bases sitting between them.

V and J are TRBV6-5 and TRBJ2-3; perhaps TRBD1 as D (7 bases). V dropped 7 bases and J dropped 3 bases, with 14 bases sitting between them. The CDR3 is made up of 14 amino acids. The germline V gene has CDR1 MNHEY and CDR2 SVGAGI. CDR3 residues: CASTAGGPTDTQYF. Written as DNA, the CDR3 is TGTGCCAGCACCGCAGGGGGGCCTACAGATACGCAGTATTTT.

The rearrangement uses TRBV5-5 and TRBJ1-1, with 8 bases fitting TRBD1. The CDR3 extends over 14 amino acids. Looked up from germline, CDR1 is SGHKS and CDR2 is YYEKEE (reference sequence). J lost 1 base, V lost 3 bases, and 2 bases had no gene match. Here the CDR3 reads CASSWGTGNTEAFF. CDR3 DNA: TGTGCCAGCAGCTGGGGGACAGGGAACACTGAAGCTTTCTTT. The full variable domain, completed using reference TRBV5-5 and TRBJ1-1, is DAGVTQSPTHLIKTRGQQVTLRCSPISGHKSVSWYQQVLGQGPQFIFQYYEKEERGRGNFPDRFSARQFPNYSSELNVNALLLGDSALYLCASSWGTGNTEAFFGQGTRLTVV.

This clone came up once. This chain uses TRBV3-1 (or the pseudogene TRBV3-2) with TRBJ2-2, with 10 positions matching TRBD2. CDR3 length: 14 residues. J lost 4 bases, V lost 8 bases, and 4 bases had no gene match. Germline V gives CDR1 LGHDT, CDR2 YNNKEL (reference sequence). The DNA for the CDR3 is TGTGCCAGCTCCAGCGGGGGGGTCACCGGGGAGCTGTTTTTT. This gives the protein CASSSGGVTGELFF.

The chain combines TRBV2 with TRBJ1-5; weak D call: TRBD1 (6 bases). The CDR3 is 16 residues long. The germline V and J ends were trimmed by 4 bases and 4 bases, with 17 bases remaining between them. Per germline, CDR1 SNHLY and CDR2 FYNNEI. CDR3 nucleotides: TGTGCCAGCAGTGTAACAGGGTATAATGGGAATCAGCCCCAGCATTTT. Translating it yields CASSVTGYNGNQPQHF.

The chain recombines TRBV4-1 with TRBJ1-6, with TRBD1 matching 9 bases. The V segment lost 4 bases and the J segment 4 bases; nucleotides outside the gene matches: 2. The germline gives CDR1 MGHRA, CDR2 YSYEKL. The CDR3 length is 15 residues. In DNA, the CDR3 is TGCGCCAGCAGCCCTGGGACAGGGTATAATTCACCCCTCCACTTT. It codes for CASSPGTGYNSPLHF.

The CDR3 region is CASSPRRASQTTEAFF. The CDR3 DNA follows: TGCGCCAGCAGCCCCCGCAGGGCCAGCCAGACCACTGAAGCTTTCTTT. The genes are TRBV4-1 and TRBJ1-1; D may be TRBD1 (5 bases). V lost 4 bases, J lost 4 bases, and 19 bases lay in between. The CDR3 runs to 16 residues. Germline V gene sequence: CDR1 MGHRA, CDR2 YSYEKL.

The chain combines TRBV27 with TRBJ1-1; D is unclear. This CDR3 is built from 14 residues. Germline CDR1 is MNHEY and CDR2 is SMNVEV (reference sequence). Trimming cost V 5 bases and J 0 bases, with 10 bases left between them. This CDR3 reads CASSLSRVNTEAFF. The CDR3, as DNA: TGTGCCAGCAGTCTGTCCCGGGTGAACACTGAAGCTTTCTTT.

V usage is TRBV5-6 and J usage is TRBJ1-1; TRBD1 aligns across 7 bases. The length of the CDR3 is 18 residues. CDR1 is SGHDT, CDR2 YYEEEE, per germline. After removal of 0 bases from V and 0 bases from J, the junction contained 11 bases not matched to a gene. The CDR3 sequence: CASSLARGQRYLNTEAFF. In DNA form, the CDR3 reads TGTGCCAGCAGCTTGGCACGGGGACAGCGTTACTTGAACACTGAAGCTTTCTTT.

V gene TRBV5-1 combines with J gene TRBJ1-6, with 8 bases that match TRBD1. With V trimmed by 2 bases and J by 1 base, 5 bases remained unmatched. This CDR3 region has 17 residues. Germline assignment: CDR1 SGHRS and CDR2 YFSETQ. CDR3 bases: TGCGCCAGCAGCTTCGGGAGACAGGGGTCCTATAATTCACCCCTCCACTTT. Amino acid sequence: CASSFGRQGSYNSPLHF. Full variable domain (rest looked up from reference TRBV5-1 and TRBJ1-6): KAGVTQTPRYLIKTRGQQVTLSCSPISGHRSVSWYQQTPGQGLQFLFEYFSETQRNKGNFPGRFSGRQFSNSRSEMNVSTLELGDSALYLCASSFGRQGSYNSPLHFGNGTRLTVT.

V is TRBV30 and J is TRBJ1-6, with TRBD1 as a possible D gene (5 bases). This CDR3 is 13 amino acids long. CDR1 and CDR2 (germline): GTSNPN, SVGIG (reference sequence). Trimming cost V 2 bases and J 7 bases, with 9 bases left between them. The CDR3 loop is CAWSKGVNSPLHF. CDR3 nucleotide sequence: TGTGCCTGGAGTAAAGGGGTCAATTCACCCCTCCACTTT.

The gene calls are TRBV5-5 and TRBJ2-5; 8 bases align to TRBD2. Germline-derived CDR1 and CDR2 are SGHKS and YYEKEE (reference sequence). The trim removed 0 bases at V and 4 bases at J, leaving 8 bases unmatched. This CDR3 is built from 16 residues. CDR3 nucleotide sequence: TGTGCCAGCAGCTTGGACTGGCGGGGGGTGGGAGAGACCCAGTACTTC. Protein product: CASSLDWRGVGETQYF.

The rearrangement links TRBV5-1 to TRBJ2-7, with a tentative D call TRBD2 (6 bases). CDR1 and CDR2 from the germline V gene are SGHRS and YFSETQ. The CDR3 runs 14 residues. The V and J ends lost 6 bases and 0 bases respectively, with 13 bases between them. The CDR3 sequence is CASTGGPSSYEQYF. As DNA, the CDR3 is TGCGCCAGCACCGGGGGACCGAGCTCCTACGAGCAGTACTTC.

The chain uses TRBV6-6 and TRBJ2-4, with 11 bases aligning to TRBD2. Trimming took 7 bases from V and 6 from J; bases not matched to a gene: 8. Germline-derived CDR1 and CDR2 are MNHNY and SVGAGI (reference sequence). The CDR3 covers 15 residues. CDR3 coding DNA: TGTGCCAGCATGGCTAGCGGGGGGTTAAGAAACATTCAGTACTTC. Translated: CASMASGGLRNIQYF.

The chain recombines TRBV2 with TRBJ1-5, with D possibly being TRBD1 (6 bases). The CDR3 is 14 residues long. CDR1 is SNHLY, CDR2 FYNNEI, per germline. V gave up 8 bases and J gave up 0 bases, with 11 bases separating them. The CDR3 is CASRQDISNQPQHF. CDR3 nucleotide sequence: TGTGCCAGCCGACAGGACATTAGCAATCAGCCCCAGCATTTT. The full variable domain, its missing parts supplied by reference TRBV2 and TRBJ1-5, is EPEVTQTPSHQVTQMGQEVILRCVPISNHLYFYWYRQILGQKVEFLVSFYNNEISEKSEIFDDQFSVERPDGSNFTLKIRSTKLEDSAMYFCASRQDISNQPQHFGDGTRLSIL.